A single sample is the source of the 24 T cell receptor beta chains below, sequenced in a study of T cells in Graves' hyperthyroidism and ophthalmopathy. There were TCR beta CDR3 regions amplified from RNA transcripts. HTBI primers were used for first-round RT-PCR of the TCR CDR3. TCRdb called the multiplex PCR reads again in MiXCR, with one record for every CDR3 protein. The sample carries some 340,000 distinct CDR3 sequences, roughly 13% recorded once. Sequences were obtained from blood. The receptor set was obtained from a woman aged 40 to 55 with Graves' ophthalmopathy.

In this sample, this clonotype turned up many times. V gene TRBV6-2 or TRBV6-3 combines with J gene TRBJ2-1; possibly TRBD1 for D (5 bases). Germline loops: CDR1 MNHEY, CDR2 SVGEGT. This CDR3 has 16 amino acids. Trimming pared 4 bases from V and 2 bases from J, leaving 15 bases between. The CDR3: CASSLSETRAYNEQFF. The CDR3 nucleotides read TGTGCCAGCAGTTTGTCTGAAACCAGGGCCTACAATGAGCAGTTCTTC.

This clonotype came up many times. The J gene is TRBJ2-4, the V gene TRBV24-1; D unresolved. V was cut by 7 bases and J by 0 bases, with 9 bases left in between. Germline V gene data show CDR1 as KGHDR and CDR2 as SFDVKD. CDR3 length: 14 amino acids. The CDR3 loop reads CATSLEIAKNIQYF. CDR3 bases: TGTGCCACCAGCCTCGAGATAGCCAAAAACATTCAGTACTTC.

The chain employs TRBV11-3 and TRBJ2-3, with 8 bases fitting TRBD2. J gave up 4 bases and V 7 bases, and 7 bases lay outside the gene matches. Germline V gene lookup returns CDR1 SGHNT and CDR2 YENEEA. The CDR3 has 14 residues. In nucleotides, the CDR3 is TGTGCCAGCAACCCGGGGGGGGACTCAGATACGCAGTATTTT. Protein: CASNPGGDSDTQYF.

The chain is built from TRBV18 and TRBJ2-1; D ambiguous. From germline, CDR1 is KGHSH and CDR2 LQKENI. This CDR3 comprises 15 residues. Trimming shortened V by 3 bases and J by 0 bases, and 9 bases separated the two germline ends. DNA of the CDR3: TGTGCCAGCTCACCGTCCAGTATCTCCTACAATGAGCAGTTCTTC. Protein product: CASSPSSISYNEQFF.

The gene calls are TRBV4-2 and TRBJ2-1; 8 bases are a match to TRBD2. With 6 bases clipped from V and 8 bases from J, the junction kept 12 bases outside the gene matches. The CDR3 length is 15 residues. Germline-derived CDR1 and CDR2 are LGHNA and YNFKEQ. CDR3 in DNA: TGTGCCAGCAGTCTGCGGGGGGCGGATAGCGATGAGCAGTTCTTC. As protein: CASSLRGADSDEQFF.

This clonotype was seen ten or more times. The chain carries TRBV12-3 or TRBV12-4 and TRBJ1-2; D unclear. V dropped 5 bases and J dropped 3 bases, with 13 bases sitting between them. The CDR3 loop spans 14 amino acids. CDR3: CASSGAMSDYGYTF. DNA for the CDR3: TGTGCCAGCAGTGGAGCAATGTCTGACTATGGCTACACCTTC.

In this sample, this clonotype turned up a few times. The V gene is TRBV29-1, the J gene TRBJ2-7; possibly TRBD1 for D (6 bases). The CDR3 totals 14 residues. The ends were cut back, 5 bases at V and 1 base at J, with 15 bases in the middle. Germline values: CDR1 SQVTM, CDR2 ANQGSEA. CDR3 protein: CSVSSRDKSYEQYF. The CDR3 coding sequence is TGCAGCGTTTCTTCCCGGGACAAATCCTACGAGCAGTACTTC.

The rearrangement links TRBV5-6 to TRBJ2-7, with D tentatively TRBD1 (6 bases). Trimming shortened V by 7 bases and J by 4 bases, and 15 bases separated the two germline ends. The CDR3 contains 13 residues. Germline CDR1 and CDR2: SGHDT and YYEEEE. CDR3 coding DNA: TGTGCCAGCCAAAAACTTACAGGGTACGAGCAGTACTTC. It yields the protein CASQKLTGYEQYF.

Ten or more counts support this clonotype. The rearrangement joins TRBV28 to TRBJ1-5; 7 nucleotides match TRBD1. The CDR3 runs to 15 residues. Germline-derived CDR1 and CDR2 are MDHEN and SYDVKM. V shed 4 bases, J shed 5 bases, and the junction held 8 bases outside the gene matches. CDR3 sequence reads: CASSSDREGDQPQHF. The CDR3 bases are TGTGCCAGCAGTTCAGACAGGGAAGGTGATCAGCCCCAGCATTTT. The full variable domain, its missing parts supplied by reference TRBV28 and TRBJ1-5, is DVKVTQSSRYLVKRTGEKVFLECVQDMDHENMFWYRQDPGLGLRLIYFSYDVKMKEKGDIPEGYSVSREKKERFSLILESASTNQTSMYLCASSSDREGDQPQHFGDGTRLSIL.

This clonotype appeared many times. The chain carries TRBV12-3 or TRBV12-4 and TRBJ2-1, with 9 bases lining up with TRBD2. The V segment lost 5 bases and the J segment 6 bases; nucleotides outside the gene matches: 8. The length of the CDR3 is 15 residues. The DNA of the CDR3 is TGTGCCAGCAGTCTTAGCGGGGGAAGTGTCAATGAGCAGTTCTTC. Translated: CASSLSGGSVNEQFF.

There are many counts of this clonotype. V gene TRBV6-2 or TRBV6-3 combines with J gene TRBJ2-1; the D is unclear. Per the germline V gene, CDR1 is MNHEY and CDR2 is SVGEGT. This CDR3 region has 11 residues. Trimming cost V 7 bases and J 3 bases, with 4 bases left between them. The DNA of the CDR3 is TGTGCCAGCATGAACTACAATGAGCAGTTCTTC. This translates into CASMNYNEQFF.

This clonotype has at least ten counts. The chain uses TRBV7-8 and TRBJ2-1, with D perhaps TRBD2 (5 bases). V was pared by 7 bases and J by 4 bases, with 17 bases between. This CDR3 spans 15 amino acids. Per the germline V gene, CDR1 is SGHVS and CDR2 is FQNEAQ. CDR3 coding DNA: TGTGCCAGCAACGACCGGACTGCCAAATACAATGAGCAGTTCTTC. Residues: CASNDRTAKYNEQFF.

A remark on this clonotype: This could be a read error, since a much larger clone is one nucleotide away. The rearrangement uses TRBV4-1 and TRBJ1-1; 7 bases fit TRBD1. Trimming at V came to 10 bases and at J to 4 bases, leaving 9 bases not matched to a gene. From germline, CDR1 is MGHRA and CDR2 YSYEKL. This CDR3 is built from 13 residues. In nucleotides, the CDR3 is TGCGCCATCAGACAGGGAACAGGCACTGAAGCTTTCTTT. It translates to CAIRQGTGTEAFF.

This clonotype was recorded at least ten times. This rearrangement joins TRBV2 to TRBJ2-1; 10 bases line up with TRBD2. In germline, CDR1 is SNHLY, CDR2 FYNNEI. The CDR3 spans 13 residues. V lost 8 bases, J lost 7 bases, and 5 bases stayed unmatched. The CDR3: CASLAGAGNEQFF. The CDR3 DNA is TGTGCCAGCCTAGCGGGGGCTGGGAATGAGCAGTTCTTC.

This clonotype came up many times. The genes are TRBV7-3 and TRBJ2-7, with 8 bases that match TRBD1. V trimming: 5 bases; J trimming: 3 bases; junction bases outside the gene matches: 18. Germline CDR1 SGHTA, CDR2 FQGTGA. The CDR3 has 18 residues. CDR3 bases: TGTGCCAGCAGCCCGCCTTGGCAGGGGGCTTTTCCGATCTACGAGCAGTACTTC. This sequence encodes CASSPPWQGAFPIYEQYF. Full variable domain (remainder filled in from reference TRBV7-3 and TRBJ2-7): GAGVSQTPSNKVTEKGKYVELRCDPISGHTALYWYRQSLGQGPEFLIYFQGTGAADDSGLPNDRFFAVRPEGSVSTLKIQRTERGDSAVYLCASSPPWQGAFPIYEQYFGPGTRLTVT.

This clonotype was picked up many times. J is TRBJ1-5 and V is TRBV6-1; 7 nucleotides align to TRBD1. The CDR3 totals 16 residues. Germline CDR1 is MNHNS and CDR2 is SASEGT. J was trimmed by 3 bases and V by 2 bases; bases with no gene match: 7. CDR3 DNA sequence: TGTGCCAGCAGTGAATTCGGGGACAGAAACAATCAGCCCCAGCATTTT. Translated, it gives CASSEFGDRNNQPQHF.

The chain is built from TRBV12-5 and TRBJ2-1; D tentatively fits TRBD1 or TRBD2 (6 bases each). This CDR3 contains 17 residues. The V gene's germline CDR1 is LGHNT and CDR2 FRNRAP. Trimming removed 2 bases at V and 6 bases at J, with 20 bases between. The chain's CDR3 is CASGLPFGEGGGNEQFF. Written as DNA, the CDR3 is TGTGCTAGTGGTTTGCCCTTCGGGGAAGGAGGGGGCAATGAGCAGTTCTTC.

The genes are TRBV19 and TRBJ2-2; either TRBD1 or TRBD2 may supply D (6 bases each). Germline CDR1 LNHDA, CDR2 SQIVND (reference sequence). CDR3 length equals 14 residues. With 5 bases removed from V and 6 bases from J, the gap between germline ends came to 13 bases. The CDR3 bases are TGTGCCAGTAGTTGGCAGGGGACTGCCGGGGAGCTGTTTTTT. Translating gives CASSWQGTAGELFF.

This clonotype was detected ten times or more. The chain is built from TRBV6-5 and TRBJ2-7, with D possibly TRBD2 on 5 matching bases. Trimming took 0 bases from V and 5 from J, leaving 11 bases between them. Germline V lookup: CDR1 MNHEY, CDR2 SVGAGI. The length of the CDR3 is 14 residues. The CDR3 is CASSYSTGIHEQYF. Written as DNA, the CDR3 is TGTGCCAGCAGTTACTCGACCGGGATCCACGAGCAGTACTTC.

Remarks on this clonotype: A much bigger clone sits one base away, suggesting this may be a read error. The chain combines TRBV5-8 with TRBJ1-5, with D maybe TRBD1 (5 bases). The CDR3 has 15 residues. Deletions cut 4 bases from V and 7 bases from J, with 18 bases between. From germline, CDR1 is SGHTS and CDR2 YDEGEE. DNA of the CDR3: TGTGCCAGCAGCCGGCCGGGGGATTCAGGACAGCCCCAGCATTTT. This translates into CASSRPGDSGQPQHF.

Worth noting for this clonotype: A much larger clone differs by one base, so this may be a read error. The V and J genes are TRBV7-2 and TRBJ2-5; TRBD1 matches 8 bases. The CDR3 loop spans 16 amino acids. Looked up from germline, CDR1 is SGHTA and CDR2 is FQGNSA. J was trimmed by 3 bases and V by 0 bases; bases with no gene match: 6. The CDR3 region is CTSSLATGAYKETQYF. The CDR3 bases are TGTACCAGCAGCTTAGCGACAGGGGCTTACAAAGAGACCCAGTACTTC.

This clonotype was detected ten times or more. The chain carries TRBV13 and TRBJ2-1; D may match TRBD1 or TRBD2 (5 bases each). The germline V and J ends were trimmed by 8 bases and 2 bases, with 16 bases remaining between them. The CDR3 has 15 amino acids. Germline V gene lookup returns CDR1 PRHDT and CDR2 FYEKMQ (reference sequence). The DNA of the CDR3 is TGTGCCAGCTCAATCAGCGGACATCCCTACAATGAGCAGTTCTTC. Encoded protein: CASSISGHPYNEQFF.

Worth noting for this clonotype: A read error is possible here, since a much larger clone lies one base away. The V gene is TRBV20-1, the J gene TRBJ2-3; 7 nucleotides agree with TRBD1. Germline-derived CDR1 and CDR2 are DFQATT and SNEGSKA (reference sequence). The CDR3 length is 15 residues. The junction had 12 bases not matched to a gene; V was cut back by 7 bases and J by 2 bases. The CDR3 here is CSVKSPGQTTDTQYF. In nucleotides, the CDR3 is TGCAGTGTCAAATCACCGGGACAGACCACAGATACGCAGTATTTT.

This sequence joins TRBV5-4 and TRBJ2-1; D is perhaps TRBD2 (6 bases). Deletions cut 4 bases from V and 8 bases from J, with 10 bases between. Germline assignment: CDR1 SGHNT and CDR2 YYREEE (reference sequence). The CDR3 sequence is 12 residues long. CDR3 residues: CASSPWGDEQFF. CDR3 sequence (DNA): TGTGCCAGCAGCCCCTGGGGGGATGAGCAGTTCTTC.